This T cell receptor (beta chain) was found in a study of blood T cells in healthy people across ages. With respect to this clonotype: A read error is likely, as this CDR3 ends without the conserved phenylalanine or tryptophan.

Together with a sample-barcoded 5' primer, a J-beta primer mix was included in a second PCR lasting 7 to 11 cycles. TCRdb independently ran MiXCR on the 5' RACE reads; one entry per CDR3 protein. Of about 1.5 million distinct CDR3 sequences listed, about 42% are singletons. V lost 3 bases and J lost 4, with 11 bases in between. This CDR3 is built from 14 residues. The TCR comes from a woman younger than 35 in good health. The chain is built from TRBV12-3 or TRBV12-4 and TRBJ2-3; D is perhaps TRBD2 (5 bases). The sample comprised blood. CDR3 coding DNA: TGTGCCAGCAGTTTGAGCGGAAGAGCAGATACGCAGTATTCT. Its translation is CASSLSGRADTQYS.